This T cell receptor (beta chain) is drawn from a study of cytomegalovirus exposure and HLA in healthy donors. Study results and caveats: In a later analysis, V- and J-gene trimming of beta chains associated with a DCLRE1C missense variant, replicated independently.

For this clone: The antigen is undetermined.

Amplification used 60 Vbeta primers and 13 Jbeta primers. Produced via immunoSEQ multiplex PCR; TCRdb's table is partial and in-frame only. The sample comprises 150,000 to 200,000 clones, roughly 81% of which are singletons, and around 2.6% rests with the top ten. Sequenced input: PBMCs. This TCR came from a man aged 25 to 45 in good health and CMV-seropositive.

The CDR3 is CASSPAGLAGIDEQYF. For the CDR3, the DNA is TGTGCCAGCAGCCCAGCGGGACTAGCGGGAATCGACGAGCAGTACTTC. This sequence joins TRBV7-2 and TRBJ2-5, with 13 bases matching TRBD2. TRBJ2-7 matches the DNA end more closely, so the J call is doubtful. CDR3 length: 16 amino acids. The germline V gene encodes CDR1 SGHTA and CDR2 FQGNSA.